What follows describes a single T cell receptor (beta chain). The antigen remains undetermined. The V gene's germline CDR1 is SGHNT and CDR2 YYREEE (reference sequence). After removal of 4 bases from V and 0 bases from J, the junction contained 8 bases not matched to a gene. This CDR3 has 16 amino acids. This specimen comes from a study of cytomegalovirus exposure and HLA in healthy donors. Study overall: Early released data had around 79 million unique TCRs, all coming from HLA-typed donors. Of some 360 genotyped donors, about 81% clustered with self-reported Caucasian donors. Study conclusions and caveats: Later analysis reportedly placed an Asian-associated ancestry cluster below the approximately 680-donor mean in N-insertions.

Nominal health characterized the donors when sampled, though unrecorded immune exposures were likely. The PCR was carried out with 60 Vbeta primers and 13 Jbeta primers. The data were produced by immunoSEQ multiplex PCR, yet TCRdb's version contains in-frame clones alone and is incomplete. The sample features approximately 110,000 clones, with roughly 3.6% in its top ten. The sample consisted of PBMCs. The V and J genes are TRBV5-4 and TRBJ2-3, with 7 nucleotides matching TRBD2. The TCR comes from a man aged 25 to 40 in good health and CMV-seronegative. The CDR3 DNA reads TGTGCCAGCAGCCCCCGGGGGGACTCTAGCACAGATACGCAGTATTTT. This sequence encodes CASSPRGDSSTDTQYF. The variable domain in full, with the rest retrieved from reference TRBV5-4 and TRBJ2-3, is ETGVTQSPTHLIKTRGQQVTLRCSSQSGHNTVSWYQQALGQGPQFIFQYYREEENGRGNFPPRFSGLQFPNYSSELNVNALELDDSALYLCASSPRGDSSTDTQYFGPGTRLTVL.